This T cell receptor (beta chain) was retrieved from a study of T-cell memory formation after mild COVID-19 (dated by TCRdb to the early 2020s). Study-level background: TCR sequence clusters from the two donors were found to be largely donor specific. The cohort was made up of two young adult volunteers, one female and one male, who were previously healthy. Longitudinal TCRalpha and TCRbeta repertoire sequencing tracked T-cell clones expanding and contracting after mild COVID-19 in two donors.

Ficoll-Paque density gradient centrifugation was the method used to isolate PBMCs. With respect to this clonotype: What antigen it recognizes has not been identified. Base qualities are not at hand, and no much larger clone is one base apart.

Paper-wide results and their limitations: Some responding clones were detected in pre-infection memory, which suggested that pre-existing cross-reactive memory T cells had joined the SARS-CoV-2 response. Balanced CD4/CD8 phenotypes were observed for clones contracting from day 15 to 85, whereas a bias towards CD4+ was observed for a second wave of clones expanding from day 15 to 37. Only a couple of mild cases were covered by the study, and larger cohorts that include severe cases with pre-infection samples were considered necessary. The second-wave clones that peaked on day 37 were not confirmed to be SARS-CoV-2 specific. Contracting CD4+ clones were found mainly in CM and EM memory subsets, while CD8+ clones were enriched in EMRA.

Including the terminal cysteine and phenylalanine, the CDR3 comprises 15 residues. Only CDR3 DNA is held: 45 bases, read in frame from base 1. CDR1 SGHTA and CDR2 FQGNSA are derived from the germline V gene. V and J are truncated by 4 bases and 0 bases respectively, leaving an intervening sequence of 9 bases. The data were produced on an Illumina NovaSeq 6000. TCRalpha and TCRbeta cDNA libraries were built by 5'RACE with constant-segment primers, adding sample barcodes and unique molecular identifiers. Trizol reagent was used to extract RNA from every sample. Library amplification was performed in two PCR steps, and a second sample barcode and Illumina TruSeq adapters were introduced in the second step. Sequencing of libraries was performed on an Illumina NovaSeq with 2 x 150 bp paired-end reads. The authors' analysis ran thus. Demultiplexing of reads and collapsing into UMI-guided consensus sequences were performed with migec v1.2.7. Using mixcr v2.1.11, the UMI consensuses were aligned to TRA and TRB V and J templates and assembled into clonotypes. A clonotype was counted as expanded or contracted only if both edgeR and NoisET called the change significant, with noise models trained on biological replicates. For edgeR calls, the thresholds were a false discovery rate-adjusted p below 0.01 and a log2 fold-change of 1. As an exploratory analysis of dynamics, PCA with hierarchical clustering was applied to max-normalized trajectories of the 1000 most abundant clonotypes. Separately sequenced CD4+ and CD8+ repertoires were used to assign the CD4 or CD8 phenotype of responding clones. The public sequencing data were trimmed at Q25 with fastp and processed into clonotypes with MiXCR by TCRdb, which kept only in-frame beta chains. Rows with a matching CDR3 protein are joined into one entry that keeps the most common DNA and genes. TCRdb, not the authors, supplied the V and J calls. Recorded for this sample are some 270,000 distinct CDR3 sequences; about 16% of them occurred a single time. The ten largest make up 2.1% of the sample.

This receptor was identified in an adult woman who had mild COVID-19 (a few samples of this study predate the infection). The sample titles of this study are shuffled in the database, so cell type and time point are left out; the donor was told from shared clones. The chain is made from TRBV7-2 and TRBJ2-2; the D region is possibly TRBD1 or TRBD2, each matching across 5 bases. The sample comprised PBMCs or a T cell subset sorted from them (not recorded which). This receptor has the CDR3 CASSYGTSNTGELFF. The DNA reads as follows: TGTGCCAGCAGCTACGGGACCTCGAACACCGGGGAGCTGTTTTTT. Reference TRBV7-2 and TRBJ2-2 proteins supply the regions before and after the CDR3; the full variable domain is: GAGVSQSPSNKVTEKGKDVELRCDPISGHTALYWYRQSLGQGLEFLIYFQGNSAPDKSGLPSDRFSAERTGGSVSTLTIQRTQQEDSAVYLCASSYGTSNTGELFFGEGSRLTVL.